These T cell receptor beta chains were read from a single sample in a study of vaccination and CD4 T cells after COVID-19. TCRdb analysed the PCR reads with MiXCR anew, one entry per CDR3 protein. The data hold 20,000 to 25,000 distinct CDR3 sequences, with over 55% observed a single time. Antigens of these TCRs are unknown. Source: CD4+ T cells from blood, cultured in vitro, taken after SARS-CoV-2 vaccination. These TCRs come from a human donor who received a COVID-19 vaccine. CDR3s include the opening cysteine and the closing phenylalanine or tryptophan. The D gene is left open where the match is weak. Rows may omit the clone size; those that give it use once, few, many or a size class.

CDR3 protein,CDR3 DNA,J gene,V gene,D gene,clone size
CAISRGTGAYQGTQYF,TGTGCCATCAGCCGGGGGACAGGGGCGTACCAAGGGACCCAGTACTTC,TRBJ2-5,TRBV10-3,TRBD1,.
CASWGVAEAFF,TGTGCCAGCTGGGGGGTCGCTGAAGCTTTCTTT,TRBJ1-1,TRBV19,.,.
CASSRQGVVNTEAFF,TGTGCCAGTAGTCGGCAGGGCGTGGTGAACACTGAAGCTTTCTTT,TRBJ1-1,TRBV19,.,.
CASSSQRSTDTQYF,TGTGCCAGCAGCTCCCAGCGATCCACAGATACGCAGTATTTT,TRBJ2-3,TRBV7-2,.,once
CASSRPLTSGGPSYNEQFF,TGTGCCAGCAGCAGACCCCTAACTAGCGGGGGGCCCTCCTACAATGAGCAGTTCTTC,TRBJ2-1,TRBV21-1,.,.
CASSIVGVGSNQPQHF,TGTGCCAGTAGTATTGTTGGGGTGGGAAGCAATCAGCCCCAGCATTTT,TRBJ1-5,TRBV19,.,.
CASRTRTGATSGNTIYF,TGTGCAAGTCGCACCCGGACAGGGGCAACCTCTGGAAACACCATATATTTT,TRBJ1-3,TRBV12-2,.,.
CSAGDRGINTEAFF,TGCAGCGCCGGGGATCGGGGGATTAACACTGAAGCTTTCTTT,TRBJ1-1,TRBV29-1,.,once
CASSLYGAEAFF,TGTGCCAGCAGCTTATACGGGGCTGAAGCTTTCTTT,TRBJ1-1,TRBV7-7,.,few
CASKNEEHSNQPQHF,TGTGCCAGTAAAAACGAGGAACACAGCAATCAGCCCCAGCATTTT,TRBJ1-5,TRBV19,.,few
CSATGTAKQNYNEQFF,TGCAGTGCCACCGGGACAGCGAAACAGAACTACAATGAGCAGTTCTTC,TRBJ2-1,TRBV20-1,TRBD1,.
CASSEFSGYEQYF,TGTGCCAGCAGTGAATTTAGCGGGTACGAGCAGTACTTC,TRBJ2-7,TRBV25-1,TRBD2,.
CASSNVDREGYTF,TGTGCCAGCAGCAACGTTGATCGTGAGGGCTACACCTTC,TRBJ1-2,TRBV21-1,.,.
CAWRGLGYGYTF,TGTGCCTGGAGAGGGCTGGGGTATGGCTACACCTTC,TRBJ1-2,TRBV30,.,.
CATSRDRASNEQFF,TGTGCCACCAGCAGAGATCGGGCTAGCAATGAGCAGTTCTTC,TRBJ2-1,TRBV15,.,once